The source of this TCR beta chain is a study of blood T cell repertoires in COVID-19. Germline V gene sequence: CDR1 SEHNR, CDR2 FQNEAQ (reference sequence). Germline trimming cut 5 bases from V and 7 bases from J; bases unmatched to any gene: 10. The CDR3 totals 15 residues. The protocol was immunoSEQ multiplex PCR, while the TCRdb copy is restricted to in-frame clones and leaves out a portion. The table lists around 57,000 clones, over 80% of them singletons. The sequence was obtained from a woman aged 60-75 years with acute or convalescent COVID-19. The sequenced material came from peripheral blood. The V call is TRBV7-9, the J call TRBJ2-7; 11 nucleotides match TRBD2. CDR3 residues: CASSQGLAGWWEQYF. CDR3 in DNA: TGTGCCAGCAGCCAAGGACTAGCGGGTTGGTGGGAGCAGTACTTC.